The 12 T cell receptor beta chains below all came from one sample that was sequenced in a study of OX40 agonist ivuxolimab in advanced cancers. Sequencing was performed with immunoSEQ multiplex PCR; in TCRdb, only in-frame clones are kept and a portion is missing. The sample has 25,000 to 30,000 clones, roughly four fifths seen once. The sequenced sample was CD4+ or CD8+ T cells sorted from blood, obtained in a trial of the OX40 agonist ivuxolimab. The receptor set was obtained from an adult with an advanced solid tumor such as melanoma, head and neck, liver or kidney cancer.

The rearrangement links TRBV5-1 to TRBJ1-2; D uncertain. V was cut by 0 bases and J by 4 bases, with 10 bases left in between. CDR1 is SGHRS and CDR2 is YFSETQ in the germline V gene. CDR3 length equals 14 residues. CDR3 DNA: TGCGCCAGCAGCTTGGAGGCAGCGTCCTATGGCTACACCTTC. Encoded protein: CASSLEAASYGYTF. The variable domain in full, completed from reference TRBV5-1 and TRBJ1-2, reads KAGVTQTPRYLIKTRGQQVTLSCSPISGHRSVSWYQQTPGQGLQFLFEYFSETQRNKGNFPGRFSGRQFSNSRSEMNVSTLELGDSALYLCASSLEAASYGYTFGSGTRLTVV.

V and J are TRBV20-1 and TRBJ2-1; D unresolved. CDR3 size: 11 residues. Germline CDR1 reads DFQATT; CDR2 reads SNEGSKA (reference sequence). The V and J ends lost 6 bases and 6 bases respectively, with 9 bases between them. In DNA, the CDR3 is TGCAGTGCAACCGCTAGCAATGAGCAGTTCTTC. It translates to CSATASNEQFF.

This chain joins TRBV12-5 and TRBJ2-6, with D unclear. Germline V gene lookup returns CDR1 LGHNT and CDR2 FRNRAP. Trimming pared 5 bases from V and 6 bases from J, leaving 11 bases between. The CDR3 contains 14 residues. The CDR3: CASGETGVANVLTF. CDR3 bases: TGTGCTAGTGGTGAGACTGGCGTGGCCAACGTCCTGACTTTC.

The chain uses TRBV27 and TRBJ2-5; a weak D match, TRBD2 (5 bases). Germline V gene sequence: CDR1 MNHEY, CDR2 SMNVEV (reference sequence). Trimming cost V 6 bases and J 5 bases, with 16 bases left between them. This CDR3 region has 14 residues. CDR3 nucleotides: TGTGCCAGCAGCAGCGGACCCCTTGATGAGACCCAGTACTTC. This sequence encodes CASSSGPLDETQYF.

This rearrangement joins TRBV7-3 to TRBJ2-3; D unclear. The germline gives CDR1 SGHTA, CDR2 FQGTGA. V was shortened by 0 bases and J by 2 bases, with 9 bases between the two germline ends. CDR3 length: 15 residues. CDR3 sequence: CASSLTGTHTDTQYF. The CDR3 DNA follows: TGTGCCAGCAGCTTAACGGGCACCCACACAGATACGCAGTATTTT.

This sequence joins TRBV7-3 and TRBJ2-3; either TRBD1 or TRBD2 may supply D (6 bases each). The germline CDR1 and CDR2 sequences are SGHTA and FQGTGA. The length of the CDR3 is 14 residues. The germline V and J ends were trimmed by 4 bases and 5 bases, with 13 bases remaining between them. CDR3 protein: CASSSLEGGDTQYF. In DNA, the CDR3 is TGTGCCAGCAGCTCTCTCGAGGGGGGAGATACGCAGTATTTT.

This chain joins TRBV29-1 and TRBJ2-1; D is perhaps TRBD1 or TRBD2 (5 bases each). The CDR3 runs 15 residues. Trimming took 3 bases from V and 5 from J, leaving 17 bases between them. Germline CDR1 SQVTM, CDR2 ANQGSEA. The CDR3 DNA sequence: TGCAGCGTTGATCTTACCGGGACGCTCAACAATGAGCAGTTCTTC. Protein product: CSVDLTGTLNNEQFF.

The gene calls are TRBV9 and TRBJ2-1; 12 bases are shared with TRBD2. The CDR3 is 14 amino acids. Germline CDR1 reads SGDLS; CDR2 reads YYNGEE. V lost 4 bases to trimming and J lost 9 bases; unmatched junction nucleotides: 5. CDR3 loop: CASSPGLAGFEQFF. The CDR3 nucleotides read TGTGCCAGCAGCCCGGGACTAGCGGGTTTTGAGCAGTTCTTC.

The V gene is TRBV10-2, the J gene TRBJ2-7; D remains ambiguous. Between the trimmed V and J ends, which lost 0 bases and 10 bases, there was a span of 7 bases. The V gene's germline CDR1 is WSHSY and CDR2 SAAADI. CDR3 length: 11 residues. The CDR3 here is CASSESAEQYF. CDR3 in DNA: TGCGCCAGCAGTGAGTCGGCCGAACAGTACTTC.

The chain couples TRBV19 to TRBJ2-1, with 12 bases identical to TRBD2. J lost 4 bases, V lost 8 bases, and 0 bases had no gene match. CDR3 length: 13 residues. Looked up from germline, CDR1 is LNHDA and CDR2 is SQIVND (reference sequence). The CDR3 spells CASGLAGYNEQFF. For the CDR3, the DNA is TGTGCCAGTGGACTAGCGGGATACAATGAGCAGTTCTTC.

This clone was detected only a few times. The CDR3 DNA follows: TGTGCCAGCAGTGAGGTCGCAGATACGCAGTATTTT. Translating it yields CASSEVADTQYF. The chain couples TRBV25-1 to TRBJ2-3, with unresolved D. Germline V gene data show CDR1 as MGHDK and CDR2 as SYGVNS. This CDR3 has 12 amino acids. V lost 3 bases to trimming and J lost 4 bases, with 5 bases between them.

In this sample, this clone turned up a few times. The rearrangement uses TRBV25-1 and TRBJ2-7; tentatively, D is TRBD2 (6 bases). V was shortened by 5 bases and J by 8 bases, with 16 bases between the two germline ends. CDR1 is MGHDK, CDR2 SYGVNS, per germline. The CDR3 contains 13 residues. In nucleotides, the CDR3 is TGTGCCAGCAGTATTGCCAGGACTACGCAGCAGTACTTC. Its protein is CASSIARTTQQYF.